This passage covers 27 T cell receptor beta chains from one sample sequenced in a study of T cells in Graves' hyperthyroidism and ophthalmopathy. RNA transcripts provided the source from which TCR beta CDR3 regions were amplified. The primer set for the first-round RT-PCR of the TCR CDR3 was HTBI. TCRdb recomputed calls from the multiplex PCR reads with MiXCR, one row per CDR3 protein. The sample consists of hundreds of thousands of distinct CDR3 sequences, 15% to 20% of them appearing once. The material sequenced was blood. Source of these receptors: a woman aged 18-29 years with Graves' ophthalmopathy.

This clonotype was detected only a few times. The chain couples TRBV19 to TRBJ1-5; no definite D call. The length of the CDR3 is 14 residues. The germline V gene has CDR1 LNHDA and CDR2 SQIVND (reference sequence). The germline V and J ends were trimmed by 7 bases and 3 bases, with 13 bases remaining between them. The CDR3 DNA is TGTGCCAGTACCCTTGGACGGATCAATCAGCCCCAGCATTTT. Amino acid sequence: CASTLGRINQPQHF.

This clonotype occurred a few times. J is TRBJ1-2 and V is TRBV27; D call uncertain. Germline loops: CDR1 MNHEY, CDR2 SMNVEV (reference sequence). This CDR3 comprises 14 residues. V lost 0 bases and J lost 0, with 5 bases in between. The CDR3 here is CASSLSGPNYGYTF. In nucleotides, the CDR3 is TGTGCCAGCAGTTTATCGGGCCCTAACTATGGCTACACCTTC.

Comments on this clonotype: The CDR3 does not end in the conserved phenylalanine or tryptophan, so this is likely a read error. CDR3 residues: CASSPGPADEQFL. CDR3 coding DNA: TGTGCCAGTAGTCCCGGACCCGCTGATGAGCAGTTCTTA. This chain uses TRBV19 with TRBJ2-1; D unresolved. With 5 bases removed from V and 8 bases from J, the gap between germline ends came to 13 bases. This CDR3 is built from 13 residues. The germline V gene encodes CDR1 LNHDA and CDR2 SQIVND (reference sequence).

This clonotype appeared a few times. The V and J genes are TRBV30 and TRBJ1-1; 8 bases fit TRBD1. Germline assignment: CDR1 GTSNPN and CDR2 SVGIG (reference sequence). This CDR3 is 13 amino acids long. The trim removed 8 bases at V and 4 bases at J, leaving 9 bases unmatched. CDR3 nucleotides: TGTGCCGGCGACCGAACAGGGGGCACTGAAGCTTTCTTT. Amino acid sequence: CAGDRTGGTEAFF.

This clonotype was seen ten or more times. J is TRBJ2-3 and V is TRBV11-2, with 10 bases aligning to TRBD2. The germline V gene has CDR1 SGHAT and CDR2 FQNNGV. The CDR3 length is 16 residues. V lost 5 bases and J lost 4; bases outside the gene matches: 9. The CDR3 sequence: CASSATLAGRPDTQYF. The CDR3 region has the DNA TGTGCCAGCAGCGCAACACTAGCGGGGAGACCAGATACGCAGTATTTT.

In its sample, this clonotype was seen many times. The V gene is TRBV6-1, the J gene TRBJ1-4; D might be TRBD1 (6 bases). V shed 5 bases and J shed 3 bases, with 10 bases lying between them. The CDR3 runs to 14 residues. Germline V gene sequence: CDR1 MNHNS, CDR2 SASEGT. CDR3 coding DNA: TGTGCCAGCAGTAGGACAGTCTCTAATGAAAAACTGTTTTTT. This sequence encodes CASSRTVSNEKLFF.

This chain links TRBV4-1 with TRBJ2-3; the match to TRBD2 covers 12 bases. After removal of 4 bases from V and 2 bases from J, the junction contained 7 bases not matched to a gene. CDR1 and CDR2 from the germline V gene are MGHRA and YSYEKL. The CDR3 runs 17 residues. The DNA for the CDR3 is TGCGCCAGCAGCCTAGATTGGACTAGCGGGAACACAGATACGCAGTATTTT. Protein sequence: CASSLDWTSGNTDTQYF.

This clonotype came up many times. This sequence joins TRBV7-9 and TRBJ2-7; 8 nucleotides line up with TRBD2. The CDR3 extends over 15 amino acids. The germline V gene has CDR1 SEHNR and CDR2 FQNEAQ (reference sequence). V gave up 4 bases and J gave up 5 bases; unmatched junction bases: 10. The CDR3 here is CASSSSTSASHEQYF. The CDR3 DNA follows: TGTGCCAGCAGCTCCTCGACTAGCGCTTCTCACGAGCAGTACTTC.

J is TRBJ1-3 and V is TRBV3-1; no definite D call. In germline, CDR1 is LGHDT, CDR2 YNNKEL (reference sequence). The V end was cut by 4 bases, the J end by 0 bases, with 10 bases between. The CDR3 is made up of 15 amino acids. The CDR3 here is CASSPTLTSGNTIYF. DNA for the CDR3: TGTGCCAGCAGCCCAACTCTTACCTCTGGAAACACCATATATTTT. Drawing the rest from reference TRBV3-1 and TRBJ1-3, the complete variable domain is DTAVSQTPKYLVTQMGNDKSIKCEQNLGHDTMYWYKQDSKKFLKIMFSYNNKELIINETVPNRFSPKSPDKAHLNLHINSLELGDSAVYFCASSPTLTSGNTIYFGEGSWLTVV.

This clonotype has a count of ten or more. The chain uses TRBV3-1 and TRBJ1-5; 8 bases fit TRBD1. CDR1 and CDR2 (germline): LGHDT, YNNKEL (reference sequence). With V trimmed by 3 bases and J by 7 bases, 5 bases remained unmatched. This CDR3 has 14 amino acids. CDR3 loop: CASSQTGERQPQHF. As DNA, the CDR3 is TGTGCCAGCAGCCAGACAGGGGAAAGACAGCCCCAGCATTTT.

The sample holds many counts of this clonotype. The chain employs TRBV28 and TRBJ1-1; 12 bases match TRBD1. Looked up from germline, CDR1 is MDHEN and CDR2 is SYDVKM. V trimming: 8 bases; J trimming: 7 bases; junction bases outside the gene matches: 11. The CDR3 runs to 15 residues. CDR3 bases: TGTGCCAGCTGGTGGTCGGGACAGGGGGCTCTTGAAGCTTTCTTT. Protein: CASWWSGQGALEAFF.

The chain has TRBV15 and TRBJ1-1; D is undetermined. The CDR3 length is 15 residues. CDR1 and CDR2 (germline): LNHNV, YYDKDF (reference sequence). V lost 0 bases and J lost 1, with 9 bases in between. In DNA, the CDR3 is TGTGCCACCAGCAGAGACAGGACGAGGAACACTGAAGCTTTCTTT. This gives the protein CATSRDRTRNTEAFF.

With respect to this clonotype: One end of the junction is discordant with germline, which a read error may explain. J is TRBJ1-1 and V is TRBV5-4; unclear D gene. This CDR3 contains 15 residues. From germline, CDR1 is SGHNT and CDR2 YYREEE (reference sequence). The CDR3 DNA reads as TGTGCCGGCAGCTTTTTGGATCGCTCGGACACTGAAGCTTTCTTT. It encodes CAGSFLDRSDTEAFF.

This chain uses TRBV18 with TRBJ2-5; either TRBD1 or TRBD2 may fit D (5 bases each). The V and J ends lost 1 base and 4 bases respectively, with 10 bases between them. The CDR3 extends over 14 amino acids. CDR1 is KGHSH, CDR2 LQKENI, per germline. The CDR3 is CASSPLGGRETQYF. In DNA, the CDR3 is TGTGCCAGCTCACCACTTGGGGGTAGAGAGACCCAGTACTTC.

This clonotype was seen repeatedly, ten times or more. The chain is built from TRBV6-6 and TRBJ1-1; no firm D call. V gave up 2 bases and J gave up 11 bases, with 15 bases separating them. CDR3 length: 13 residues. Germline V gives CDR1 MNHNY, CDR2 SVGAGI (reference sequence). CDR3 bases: TGTGCCAGCAGTTACCAGCCCTCCGCTGGGGCTTTCTTT. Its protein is CASSYQPSAGAFF.

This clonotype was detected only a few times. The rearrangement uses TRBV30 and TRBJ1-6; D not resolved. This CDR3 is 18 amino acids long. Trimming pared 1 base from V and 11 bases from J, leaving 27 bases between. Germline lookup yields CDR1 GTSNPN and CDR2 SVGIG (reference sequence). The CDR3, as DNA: TGTGCCTGGAGTGCACCAAGGAGGTCTGTGGACCCAAATCCACCCCTCCACTTT. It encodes CAWSAPRRSVDPNPPLHF. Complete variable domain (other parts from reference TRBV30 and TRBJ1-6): SQTIHQWPATLVQPVGSPLSLECTVEGTSNPNLYWYRQAAGRGLQLLFYSVGIGQISSEVPQNLSASRPQDRQFILSSKKLLLSDSGFYLCAWSAPRRSVDPNPPLHFGNGTRLTVT.

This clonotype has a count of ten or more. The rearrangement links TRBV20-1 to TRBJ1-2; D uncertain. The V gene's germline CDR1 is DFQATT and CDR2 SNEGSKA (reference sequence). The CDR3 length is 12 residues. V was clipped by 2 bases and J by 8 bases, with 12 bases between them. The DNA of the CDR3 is TGCAGTGCTAGACCTCGACTGGGCGGCTACACCTTC. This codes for CSARPRLGGYTF.

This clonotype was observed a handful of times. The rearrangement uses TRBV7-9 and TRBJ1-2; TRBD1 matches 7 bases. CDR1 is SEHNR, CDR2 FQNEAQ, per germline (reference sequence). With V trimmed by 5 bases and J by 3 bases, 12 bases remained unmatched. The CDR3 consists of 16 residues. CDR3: CASSATYRGDDYGYTF. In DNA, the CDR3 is TGTGCCAGCAGCGCGACTTACAGGGGTGATGACTATGGCTACACCTTC.

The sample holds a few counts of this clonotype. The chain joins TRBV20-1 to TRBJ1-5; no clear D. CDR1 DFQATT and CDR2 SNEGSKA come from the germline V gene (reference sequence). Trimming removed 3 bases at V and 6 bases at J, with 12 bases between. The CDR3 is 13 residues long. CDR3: CSASYGVSQPQHF. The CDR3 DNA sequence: TGCAGTGCTAGTTACGGGGTCAGTCAGCCCCAGCATTTT.

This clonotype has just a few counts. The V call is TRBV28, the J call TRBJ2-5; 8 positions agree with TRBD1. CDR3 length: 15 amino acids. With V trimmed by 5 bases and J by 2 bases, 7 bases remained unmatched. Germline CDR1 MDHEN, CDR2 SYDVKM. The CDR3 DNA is TGTGCCAGCAGTGAAATCAGGGGGCAGCAAGAGACCCAGTACTTC. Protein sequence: CASSEIRGQQETQYF.

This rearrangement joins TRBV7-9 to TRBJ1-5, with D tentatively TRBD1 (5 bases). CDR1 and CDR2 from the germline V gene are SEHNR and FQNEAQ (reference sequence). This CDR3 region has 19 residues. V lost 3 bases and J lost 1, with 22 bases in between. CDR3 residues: CASSFGAGGGSSSNQPQHF. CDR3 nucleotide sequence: TGTGCCAGCAGCTTTGGTGCGGGGGGGGGGTCTTCAAGCAATCAGCCCCAGCATTTT.

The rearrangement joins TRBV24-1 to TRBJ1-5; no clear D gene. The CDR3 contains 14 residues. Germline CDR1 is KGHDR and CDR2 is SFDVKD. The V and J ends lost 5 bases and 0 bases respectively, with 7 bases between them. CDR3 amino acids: CATSGEYSNQPQHF. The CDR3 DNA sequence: TGTGCCACCAGTGGGGAGTATAGCAATCAGCCCCAGCATTTT.

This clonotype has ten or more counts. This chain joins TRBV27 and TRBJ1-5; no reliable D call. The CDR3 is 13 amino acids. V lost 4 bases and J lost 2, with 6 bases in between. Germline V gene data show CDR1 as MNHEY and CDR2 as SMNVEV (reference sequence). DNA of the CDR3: TGTGCCAGCAGTTGGACCCGCAATCAGCCCCAGCATTTT. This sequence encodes CASSWTRNQPQHF.

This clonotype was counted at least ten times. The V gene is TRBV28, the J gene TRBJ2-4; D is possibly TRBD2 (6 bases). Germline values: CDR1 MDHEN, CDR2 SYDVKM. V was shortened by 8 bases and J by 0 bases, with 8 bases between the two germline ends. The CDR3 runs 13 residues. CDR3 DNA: TGTGCCAGCGGGGGACTAGCCAAAAACATTCAGTACTTC. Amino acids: CASGGLAKNIQYF.

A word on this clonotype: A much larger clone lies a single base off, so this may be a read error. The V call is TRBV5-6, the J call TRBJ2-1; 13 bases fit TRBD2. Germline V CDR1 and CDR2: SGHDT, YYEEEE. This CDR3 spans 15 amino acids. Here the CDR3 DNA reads TGTGCCAGCAGCTTTAGGACTAGCGGGAGAGATGAGCGGTTCTTC. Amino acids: CASSFRTSGRDERFF.

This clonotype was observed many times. In DNA, the CDR3 is TGCAGTGCTGAGATTGTTAGGGTCGGCTCACCCCTCCACTTT. This sequence encodes CSAEIVRVGSPLHF. V gene TRBV20-1 combines with J gene TRBJ1-6; D unresolved. The CDR3 is 14 residues long. Germline-derived CDR1 and CDR2 are DFQATT and SNEGSKA (reference sequence). Trimming stripped 5 bases from V and 10 bases from J, with 18 bases between.

The CDR3 loop is CASSYLRGEVYNEQFF. Written as DNA, the CDR3 is TGTGCCAGCAGTTATCTCCGGGGGGAGGTCTACAATGAGCAGTTCTTC. The chain combines TRBV27 with TRBJ2-1; TRBD2 agrees at 7 bases. V gave up 4 bases and J gave up 3 bases; unmatched junction bases: 9. Germline values: CDR1 MNHEY, CDR2 SMNVEV (reference sequence). The CDR3 consists of 16 residues.